This TCR beta chain was sequenced in a study of PD-1 blockade in mismatch repair-deficient tumors. Every patient had mismatch repair deficiency by PCR or immunohistochemistry. Using immunoSEQ multiplex PCR, the repertoire was profiled, and TCRdb retains in-frame clones only, with some absent. The sample holds roughly 48,000 clones, over 60% seen once. This clone was observed a few times. Trimming left V 3 bases short and J 7 bases short, with 15 bases between. CDR1 is LNHDA and CDR2 is SQIVND in the germline V gene (reference sequence). This CDR3 has 15 amino acids. The input for sequencing was PBMCs, taken before pembrolizumab treatment. The chain recombines TRBV19 with TRBJ2-2; weak D call: TRBD1 (7 bases). The sequence was obtained from an adult with mismatch repair-deficient cancer. The CDR3 region is CASSISGGYGGELFF. DNA of the CDR3: TGTGCCAGTAGTATCTCAGGGGGGTACGGCGGGGAGCTGTTTTTT.